Each of the 25 T cell receptor beta chains below was sequenced from the same sample in a study of monozygotic twins with inflammatory bowel disease. After re-calling the 5' RACE reads, TCRdb lists one entry per CDR3 protein, DNA absent. With some 170,000 distinct CDR3 sequences in the sample, the ten largest clones hold approximately 2.4%. The sample comprised blood. The receptors derive from a human donor with ulcerative colitis or Crohn's disease, or a healthy co-twin of an affected twin (not recorded which).

The rearrangement links TRBV12-3 or TRBV12-4 to TRBJ2-1. The CDR3 contains 15 residues. CDR3 in amino acids: CASSLFQSSYNEQFF.

This chain joins TRBV3-1 and TRBJ2-7; as DNA is missing, the TRBD2 call by TCRdb cannot be tested. In germline, CDR1 is LGHDT, CDR2 YNNKEL (reference sequence). This CDR3 comprises 15 residues. The CDR3 spells CASSQGSGSSYEQYF.

V is TRBV19 and J is TRBJ2-7. This CDR3 is built from 14 residues. CDR1 is LNHDA, CDR2 SQIVND, per germline (reference sequence). The CDR3 loop is CASSIQVSSYEQYF. The full variable domain, rest sourced from reference TRBV19 and TRBJ2-7, is DGGITQSPKYLFRKEGQNVTLSCEQNLNHDAMYWYRQDPGQGLRLIYYSQIVNDFQKGDIAEGYSVSREKKESFPLTVTSAQKNPTAFYLCASSIQVSSYEQYFGPGTRLTVT.

The chain combines TRBV5-4 with TRBJ1-2. CDR1 and CDR2 (germline): SGHNT, YYREEE (reference sequence). The CDR3 spans 14 residues. CDR3 amino acids: CASSLGSGSYGYTF.

This chain links TRBV6-5 with TRBJ2-1. In germline, CDR1 is MNHEY, CDR2 SVGAGI. This CDR3 has 15 residues. The CDR3 is CASSFVGGAPNEQFF.

The chain has TRBV9 and TRBJ1-2; as DNA is missing, the TRBD1 call by TCRdb cannot be tested. This CDR3 has 14 residues. CDR1 is SGDLS and CDR2 is YYNGEE in the germline V gene. CDR3 in amino acids: CASSISQGSYGYTF.

This chain uses TRBV20-1 with TRBJ1-1; checking the TCRdb D call of TRBD1 is not possible without DNA. CDR1 and CDR2 (germline): DFQATT, SNEGSKA (reference sequence). The CDR3 is made up of 12 amino acids. The CDR3 sequence is CSALTEPQEAFF.

This rearrangement joins TRBV20-1 to TRBJ1-4; the D call from TCRdb, TRBD1, cannot be confirmed without DNA. The germline V gene has CDR1 DFQATT and CDR2 SNEGSKA (reference sequence). The CDR3 totals 15 residues. The CDR3 protein is CSASPSGDRSEKLFF.

V and J are TRBV4-1 and TRBJ2-6; with no DNA, the TCRdb D assignment of TRBD1 cannot be verified. The germline CDR1 and CDR2 sequences are MGHRA and YSYEKL. The CDR3 is made up of 19 amino acids. The chain's CDR3 is CASSLRPGQESPGANVLTF.

The chain carries TRBV15 and TRBJ2-2; the D call of TRBD1 rests on TCRdb alone, since no DNA is present to check it. CDR1 is LNHNV, CDR2 YYDKDF, per germline (reference sequence). There are 17 residues in the CDR3. The CDR3 region is CATSGLPDTINTGELFF.

The chain combines TRBV7-2 with TRBJ2-1; no DNA is available, so the TRBD2 call from TCRdb remains unchecked. Germline V gene sequence: CDR1 SGHTA, CDR2 FQGNSA. The CDR3 length is 14 residues. The CDR3 protein is CASSLSRDWQGGFF.

The chain joins TRBV7-2 to TRBJ1-5. The germline CDR1 and CDR2 sequences are SGHTA and FQGNSA. The CDR3 consists of 15 residues. The CDR3 here is CASSLGGISNQPQHF.

This chain connects TRBV12-3 or TRBV12-4 to TRBJ1-1. The CDR3 loop spans 14 amino acids. The CDR3 loop reads CASSPIGESPVAFF.

This sequence joins TRBV7-9 and TRBJ1-2. CDR1 and CDR2 from the germline V gene are SEHNR and FQNEAQ (reference sequence). The CDR3 consists of 14 residues. This chain's CDR3 is CASSLASANYGYTF. The full variable domain, with the rest looked up from reference TRBV7-9 and TRBJ1-2, is DTGVSQNPRHKITKRGQNVTFRCDPISEHNRLYWYRQTLGQGPEFLTYFQNEAQLEKSRLLSDRFSAERPKGSFSTLEIQRTEQGDSAMYLCASSLASANYGYTFGSGTRLTVV.

This chain joins TRBV2 and TRBJ1-5; TCRdb reports TRBD1, a call that lacks DNA to check it against. There are 14 residues in the CDR3. Germline assignment: CDR1 SNHLY and CDR2 FYNNEI. The CDR3 sequence: CASSEWGFDQPQHF.

The V and J genes are TRBV6-6 and TRBJ1-5. The length of the CDR3 is 13 residues. From germline, CDR1 is MNHNY and CDR2 SVGAGI (reference sequence). The CDR3 is CASSYGSNQPQHF.

The chain uses TRBV4-1 and TRBJ2-2; TCRdb's D call of TRBD2 is untestable without DNA. The CDR3 totals 16 residues. Germline V gene lookup returns CDR1 MGHRA and CDR2 YSYEKL. The CDR3 loop is CASSSTSLTNTGELFF.

The chain has TRBV20-1 and TRBJ1-5; TCRdb returns TRBD1, unconfirmable since there is no DNA. The CDR3 has 12 amino acids. Germline CDR1 DFQATT, CDR2 SNEGSKA (reference sequence). The CDR3 spells CSADSNNQPQNF.

The V call is TRBV4-3, the J call TRBJ2-3; lacking DNA, the TRBD2 call made by TCRdb goes unchecked. From germline, CDR1 is LGHNA and CDR2 YSLEER. The CDR3 totals 15 residues. The CDR3 region is CASSQDTSGRYTQYF.

V and J are TRBV6-1 and TRBJ1-2; TCRdb designates TRBD1, a call that cannot be tested without DNA. Germline CDR1 is MNHNS and CDR2 is SASEGT. The CDR3 has 16 residues. The CDR3 here is CASRAPNRANNYGYTF.

The gene calls are TRBV20-1 and TRBJ2-3; TCRdb names TRBD2, which stays unverified in the absence of DNA. This CDR3 has 15 amino acids. The germline V gene encodes CDR1 DFQATT and CDR2 SNEGSKA (reference sequence). The CDR3 here is CSAPPLAGFTDTQYF.

The CDR3 sequence: CSALGGTDTQYF. The V gene is TRBV20-1, the J gene TRBJ2-3. Germline assignment: CDR1 DFQATT and CDR2 SNEGSKA (reference sequence). CDR3 length: 12 residues.

The J gene is TRBJ2-7, the V gene TRBV6-1; checking the TCRdb D call of TRBD2 is not possible without DNA. Germline CDR1 and CDR2: MNHNS and SASEGT. This CDR3 contains 15 residues. This CDR3 reads CASTQRTSGRARQYF.

V usage is TRBV11-3 and J usage is TRBJ2-6. This CDR3 is 12 amino acids long. The germline V gene encodes CDR1 SGHNT and CDR2 YENEEA. Here the CDR3 reads CASSLGANVLTF.

The chain employs TRBV11-2 and TRBJ2-1; there is no DNA to check the TCRdb D call of TRBD1. Germline CDR1 SGHAT, CDR2 FQNNGV. The CDR3 covers 15 residues. CDR3: CASSFQRGQYNEQFF.